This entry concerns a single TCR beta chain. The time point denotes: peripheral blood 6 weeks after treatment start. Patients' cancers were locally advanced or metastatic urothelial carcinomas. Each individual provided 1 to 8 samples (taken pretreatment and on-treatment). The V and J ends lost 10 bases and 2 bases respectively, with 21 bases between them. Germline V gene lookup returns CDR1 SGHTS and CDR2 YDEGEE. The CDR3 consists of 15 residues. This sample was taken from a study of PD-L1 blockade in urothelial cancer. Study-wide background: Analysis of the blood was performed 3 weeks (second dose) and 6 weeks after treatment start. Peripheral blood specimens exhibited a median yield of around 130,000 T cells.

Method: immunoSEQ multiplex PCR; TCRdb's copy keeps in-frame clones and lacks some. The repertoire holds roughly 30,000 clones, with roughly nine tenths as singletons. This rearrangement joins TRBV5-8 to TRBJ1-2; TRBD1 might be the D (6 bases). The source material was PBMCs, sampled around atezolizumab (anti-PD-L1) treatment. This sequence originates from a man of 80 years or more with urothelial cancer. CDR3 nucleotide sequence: TGTGCCTCGAGGGGGGAGGGGACGACAAACTATGGCTACACCTTC. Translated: CASRGEGTTNYGYTF.